Each of the 8 T cell receptor beta chains below was sequenced from the same sample in a study of blood T cell repertoires in COVID-19. Measured with immunoSEQ multiplex PCR; TCRdb has only the in-frame clones, and not every one. The data contain over 200,000 clones, less than 85% of them singletons. Specimen: peripheral blood. Receptors were obtained from a woman in her 70s with active or convalescent COVID-19.

V usage is TRBV5-4 and J usage is TRBJ2-1, with TRBD2 matching 13 bases. Germline-derived CDR1 and CDR2 are SGHNT and YYREEE (reference sequence). This CDR3 has 16 residues. Losses at the gene ends were 4 bases for V and 3 bases for J; bases not matched to a gene: 4. Here the CDR3 DNA reads TGTGCCAGCAGCACCGGGACTAGCGGGAACTACAATGAGCAGTTCTTC. Translating gives CASSTGTSGNYNEQFF.

This sequence joins TRBV20-1 and TRBJ2-1; 9 bases are shared with TRBD2. The CDR3 has 16 amino acids. The germline V gene encodes CDR1 DFQATT and CDR2 SNEGSKA (reference sequence). The junction had 9 bases not matched to a gene; V was cut back by 3 bases and J by 3 bases. The CDR3 coding sequence is TGCAGTGCTAGTCATCCTAGCGGGGCCCTCTACAATGAGCAGTTCTTC. Its protein product is CSASHPSGALYNEQFF.

This clone was seen a single time. CDR3 protein: CASSPTGLEQYF. In DNA form, the CDR3 reads TGCGCCAGCAGCCCGACAGGGCTCGAGCAGTACTTC. V usage is TRBV5-1 and J usage is TRBJ2-7; the match to TRBD1 covers 7 bases. The CDR3 runs to 12 residues. From germline, CDR1 is SGHRS and CDR2 YFSETQ. With 4 bases clipped from V and 6 bases from J, the junction kept 4 bases outside the gene matches. The full variable domain, in which reference TRBV5-1 and TRBJ2-7 provide the parts outside the CDR3, is KAGVTQTPRYLIKTRGQQVTLSCSPISGHRSVSWYQQTPGQGLQFLFEYFSETQRNKGNFPGRFSGRQFSNSRSEMNVSTLELGDSALYLCASSPTGLEQYFGPGTRLTVT.

The CDR3 nucleotides are TGTGCCAGCATAGCAGGTTTCGGGAGTTCACCCCTCCACTTT. It yields the protein CASIAGFGSSPLHF. V is TRBV28 and J is TRBJ1-6; no clear D gene. The germline V gene has CDR1 MDHEN and CDR2 SYDVKM. V lost 7 bases to trimming and J lost 9 bases, with 16 bases between them. The CDR3 extends over 14 amino acids.

The chain joins TRBV4-1 to TRBJ2-7, with D perhaps TRBD2 (5 bases). This CDR3 has 16 residues. Germline lookup yields CDR1 MGHRA and CDR2 YSYEKL. Trimming stripped 1 base from V and 0 bases from J, with 13 bases between. CDR3 protein: CASSQVGVARSYEQYF. CDR3 nucleotide sequence: TGCGCCAGCAGCCAAGTGGGAGTAGCGCGCTCCTACGAGCAGTACTTC.

This clone has more than one count but fewer than ten. The chain combines TRBV19 with TRBJ2-5; D is unclear. Germline V gene lookup returns CDR1 LNHDA and CDR2 SQIVND (reference sequence). Trimming took off 1 base at V and 1 base at J, with 4 bases between the two ends. The CDR3 spans 13 residues. CDR3 amino acids: CASSIGAQETQYF. CDR3 bases: TGTGCCAGTAGTATAGGCGCCCAAGAGACCCAGTACTTC. The full variable domain, completed using reference TRBV19 and TRBJ2-5, is DGGITQSPKYLFRKEGQNVTLSCEQNLNHDAMYWYRQDPGQGLRLIYYSQIVNDFQKGDIAEGYSVSREKKESFPLTVTSAQKNPTAFYLCASSIGAQETQYFGPGTRLLVL.

This clone was detected only a few times. The V call is TRBV30, the J call TRBJ1-5; D uncertain. V was pared by 1 base and J by 0 bases, with 22 bases between. The CDR3 runs 19 residues. Germline V lookup: CDR1 GTSNPN, CDR2 SVGIG (reference sequence). CDR3 region: CAWSAGRIPRAGSNQPQHF. Written as DNA, the CDR3 is TGTGCCTGGAGTGCTGGCCGGATTCCTCGAGCGGGTAGCAATCAGCCCCAGCATTTT.

This rearrangement joins TRBV27 to TRBJ1-1, with D hard to call. V dropped 6 bases and J dropped 2 bases, with 10 bases sitting between them. The CDR3 runs 13 residues. Germline V gives CDR1 MNHEY, CDR2 SMNVEV (reference sequence). This chain's CDR3 is CASRWSSNTEAFF. The CDR3 bases are TGTGCCAGCAGATGGTCGAGTAACACTGAAGCTTTCTTT.